The 14 T cell receptor beta chains given below trace back to one sample, sequenced in a study of cytomegalovirus exposure and HLA in healthy donors. The PCR had 60 Vbeta and 13 Jbeta primers. Method: immunoSEQ multiplex PCR; TCRdb's copy keeps in-frame clones and lacks some. The sample lists approximately 130,000 clones; approximately 78% were seen once. Sequencing was done on a sample of PBMCs. Receptors originate from a woman in her fifties or sixties in good health and CMV-seropositive.

This chain connects TRBV19 to TRBJ2-4, with a weak D call TRBD2 (5 bases). Germline V lookup: CDR1 LNHDA, CDR2 SQIVND (reference sequence). The V and J ends lost 1 base and 0 bases respectively, with 7 bases between them. This CDR3 comprises 15 residues. CDR3 sequence (DNA): TGTGCCAGTAGTATAGTGGAGGCAGCCAAAAACATTCAGTACTTC. It codes for CASSIVEAAKNIQYF.

The count of this clone is one. The chain is built from TRBV5-6 and TRBJ2-3; 11 nucleotides match TRBD2. Germline values: CDR1 SGHDT, CDR2 YYEEEE. This CDR3 has 16 residues. The V segment lost 4 bases and the J segment 4 bases; nucleotides outside the gene matches: 8. CDR3 loop: CASSRGLAEKADTQYF. The CDR3 DNA follows: TGTGCCAGCAGCAGGGGACTAGCGGAGAAGGCAGATACGCAGTATTTT. Variable domain in full (rest from reference TRBV5-6 and TRBJ2-3): DAGVTQSPTHLIKTRGQQVTLRCSPKSGHDTVSWYQQALGQGPQFIFQYYEEEERQRGNFPDRFSGHQFPNYSSELNVNALLLGDSALYLCASSRGLAEKADTQYFGPGTRLTVL.

This clone has more than one count but fewer than ten. This chain connects TRBV6-1 to TRBJ1-3; 8 bases fit TRBD1. V trimming: 6 bases; J trimming: 4 bases; junction bases outside the gene matches: 5. CDR1 is MNHNS and CDR2 is SASEGT in the germline V gene. CDR3 length: 14 amino acids. The CDR3 region has the DNA TGTGCCAGCAGCAGGACAGGGTCCGGAAACACCATATATTTT. Its translation: CASSRTGSGNTIYF.

The chain carries TRBV28 and TRBJ2-7, with a possible D match to TRBD2 (6 bases). Germline loops: CDR1 MDHEN, CDR2 SYDVKM. Trimming cost V 6 bases and J 4 bases, with 13 bases left between them. This CDR3 spans 13 amino acids. The CDR3, as DNA: TGTGCCAGCAGATCGGGACTTATATACGAGCAGTACTTC. Translated: CASRSGLIYEQYF.

The V and J genes are TRBV19 and TRBJ1-6; 8 bases map to TRBD1. The CDR3 has 16 residues. Unmatched junction bases numbered 7, after V lost 4 bases and J lost 5 bases. Per the germline V gene, CDR1 is LNHDA and CDR2 is SQIVND (reference sequence). The CDR3 nucleotides read TGTGCCAGTAGTACACTACCGGGACAGGATAATTCACCCCTCCACTTT. This encodes CASSTLPGQDNSPLHF.

Remarks on this clone: This likely comes from a read error, as the CDR3 has no conserved phenylalanine or tryptophan at its end. No DNA is shown, since the ends of the CDR3 on it are uncertain; the CDR3 is the one TCRdb lists. The chain couples TRBV21-1 to TRBJ2-7; the table's D call, TRBD1, has no DNA check behind it. TRBV21-1 is labeled a pseudogene. The CDR3 has 8 residues if both end residues are counted. The CDR3 here is CASYMGAG.

The J gene is TRBJ1-5, the V gene TRBV7-6; D gene uncertain. The CDR3 runs 14 residues. V was pared by 2 bases and J by 5 bases, with 10 bases between. Germline V lookup: CDR1 SGHVS, CDR2 FNYEAQ. CDR3 loop: CASSLYFGHQPQHF. CDR3 DNA sequence: TGTGCCAGCAGCTTATATTTTGGCCATCAGCCCCAGCATTTT.

This chain uses TRBV28 with TRBJ2-2, with D possibly matching TRBD1 (6 bases). The CDR3 runs 14 residues. Trimming removed 6 bases at V and 2 bases at J, with 10 bases between. Germline V gene sequence: CDR1 MDHEN, CDR2 SYDVKM. CDR3 coding DNA: TGTGCCAGCAGCCCGACAGGCAACACCGGGGAGCTGTTTTTT. Translation gives CASSPTGNTGELFF.

The chain recombines TRBV11-2 with TRBJ2-3, with D maybe TRBD2 (7 bases). The germline V gene encodes CDR1 SGHAT and CDR2 FQNNGV. This CDR3 region has 16 residues. V dropped 1 base and J dropped 3 bases, with 14 bases sitting between them. In DNA form, the CDR3 reads TGTGCCAGCAGCTTAGTCCCCAGGGGAGGGACAGATACGCAGTATTTT. Translating gives CASSLVPRGGTDTQYF.

The chain recombines TRBV14 with TRBJ2-7; D gene unclear. This CDR3 is 16 amino acids long. V lost 0 bases and J 2 bases, leaving 14 bases between the germline ends. The germline V gene encodes CDR1 SGHDN and CDR2 FVKESK. The DNA for the CDR3 is TGTGCCAGCAGCCAAGATCTTTCGGGTTCCCCCTACGAGCAGTACTTC. It specifies CASSQDLSGSPYEQYF.

The chain carries TRBV5-6 and TRBJ1-2; D might be TRBD1 (5 bases). Germline V lookup: CDR1 SGHDT, CDR2 YYEEEE. V gave up 2 bases and J gave up 3 bases, with 26 bases separating them. CDR3 length: 19 residues. The CDR3 sequence is CASSLAPISGWVKDYGYTF. The CDR3 nucleotides read TGTGCCAGCAGCTTAGCCCCCATCTCAGGGTGGGTGAAGGACTATGGCTACACCTTC.

This clone appeared a few times. The V gene is TRBV19, the J gene TRBJ2-2; D perhaps matches TRBD2 (7 bases). The germline CDR1 and CDR2 sequences are LNHDA and SQIVND (reference sequence). The CDR3 is made up of 15 amino acids. V was pared by 1 base and J by 4 bases, with 10 bases between. The CDR3 bases are TGTGCCAGTAGTATAGCGGGGGGCCCCACCGGGGAGCTGTTTTTT. Its translation is CASSIAGGPTGELFF.

The rearrangement uses TRBV5-1 and TRBJ2-1; 12 nucleotides align to TRBD2. Germline V gives CDR1 SGHRS, CDR2 YFSETQ. The CDR3 has 17 amino acids. V was clipped by 3 bases and J by 5 bases; unmatched bases: 9. CDR3 bases: TGCGCCAGCAGCTCTAGACTAGCGGGGGAAAAGCACAATGAGCAGTTCTTC. This gives the protein CASSSRLAGEKHNEQFF.

The rearrangement links TRBV6-6 to TRBJ1-3; D unresolved. The germline V gene encodes CDR1 MNHNY and CDR2 SVGAGI (reference sequence). The CDR3 sequence is 16 residues long. V was shortened by 0 bases and J by 0 bases, with 9 bases between the two germline ends. The CDR3: CASSYSSGSSGNTIYF. The CDR3 DNA reads as TGTGCCAGCAGTTACTCAAGCGGGAGCTCTGGAAACACCATATATTTT.